The subject of this entry is one T cell receptor (beta chain). This sample was taken from a study of OX40 agonist ivuxolimab in advanced cancers. Study background: It was permissible to have had prior anti-PD-1, anti-PD-L1 or anti-CTLA-4 therapy, and around 41% had some. Three patients showed partial responses: one hepatocellular carcinoma and two cutaneous melanoma cases.

The protocol was immunoSEQ multiplex PCR, while the TCRdb copy is restricted to in-frame clones and leaves out a portion. The sample holds about 50,000 clones; approximately 78% are singletons and the top ten take more than 5.5%. Blood sampling took place at baseline, cycle 4 day 1, and cycle 7 day 1. CDR1 is MNHNY, CDR2 SVGAGI, per germline (reference sequence). Between the trimmed V and J ends, which lost 5 bases and 4 bases, there was a span of 9 bases. This CDR3 region has 13 residues. The sequences come from CD4+ or CD8+ T cells sorted from blood, collected in a trial of the OX40 agonist ivuxolimab. The TCR originated in an adult with an advanced solid tumor such as melanoma, head and neck, liver or kidney cancer. V and J are TRBV6-6 and TRBJ2-1; D is undetermined. The CDR3 DNA reads as TGTGCCAGCAGTACTTCCTCATACAATGAGCAGTTCTTC. Translated, it gives CASSTSSYNEQFF.